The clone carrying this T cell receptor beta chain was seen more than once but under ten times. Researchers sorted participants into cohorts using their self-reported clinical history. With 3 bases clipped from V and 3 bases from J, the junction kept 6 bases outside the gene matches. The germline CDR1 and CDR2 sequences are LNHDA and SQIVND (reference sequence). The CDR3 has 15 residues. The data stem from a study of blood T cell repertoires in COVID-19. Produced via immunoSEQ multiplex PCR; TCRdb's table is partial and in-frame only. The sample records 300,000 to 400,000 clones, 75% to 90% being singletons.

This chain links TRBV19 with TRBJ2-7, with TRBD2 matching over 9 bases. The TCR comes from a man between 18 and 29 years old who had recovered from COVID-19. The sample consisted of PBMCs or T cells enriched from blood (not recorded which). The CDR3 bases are TGTGCCAGTAGTATTGGTAGCGGGGGCTTCTACGAGCAGTACTTC. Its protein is CASSIGSGGFYEQYF. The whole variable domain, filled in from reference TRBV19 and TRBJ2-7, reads DGGITQSPKYLFRKEGQNVTLSCEQNLNHDAMYWYRQDPGQGLRLIYYSQIVNDFQKGDIAEGYSVSREKKESFPLTVTSAQKNPTAFYLCASSIGSGGFYEQYFGPGTRLTVT.